What follows are 13 T cell receptor beta chains derived from one specimen sequenced in a study of Graves' ophthalmopathy and Graves' hyperthyroidism. From RNA, the CDR3 regions of TCR beta chains were amplified and sequenced. HTBI primers were employed in first-round RT-PCR, then a second-round multiplex PCR followed. Each CDR3 protein is one row after TCRdb ran MiXCR on the multiplex PCR reads. The profile shows 600,000 to 700,000 distinct CDR3 sequences, 35% to 50% of them singletons. The sample was peripheral blood. The receptors come from an adult man with Graves' ophthalmopathy.

The table lists this clonotype with many counts. The chain employs TRBV7-9 and TRBJ2-5; TRBD2 agrees at 10 bases. The CDR3 runs to 16 residues. Trimming removed 6 bases from V and 4 bases from J; junction bases left unmatched: 11. Germline CDR1 and CDR2: SEHNR and FQNEAQ (reference sequence). CDR3 nucleotides: TGTGCCAGCAGAAGGGTAATAGCGGGAGGAGGAGAGACCCAGTACTTC. It translates to CASRRVIAGGGETQYF.

This clonotype was seen ten or more times. The V and J genes are TRBV7-3 and TRBJ1-1, with 7 bases that match TRBD1. The germline gives CDR1 SGHTA, CDR2 FQGTGA. The CDR3 length is 13 residues. Unmatched junction bases numbered 3, after V lost 3 bases and J lost 5 bases. CDR3: CASSFLQGTEAFF. The CDR3 nucleotides are TGTGCCAGCAGCTTCTTACAGGGGACTGAAGCTTTCTTT. The entire variable domain, with the rest obtained from reference TRBV7-3 and TRBJ1-1, is as follows: GAGVSQTPSNKVTEKGKYVELRCDPISGHTALYWYRQSLGQGPEFLIYFQGTGAADDSGLPNDRFFAVRPEGSVSTLKIQRTERGDSAVYLCASSFLQGTEAFFGQGTRLTVV.

V and J are TRBV14 and TRBJ2-6; 7 bases fit TRBD1. V trimming: 8 bases; J trimming: 2 bases; junction bases outside the gene matches: 9. Looked up from germline, CDR1 is SGHDN and CDR2 is FVKESK. CDR3 length equals 16 residues. Here the CDR3 reads CASSTNTGAGANVLTF. The CDR3 bases are TGTGCCAGCTCAACGAATACAGGGGCTGGGGCCAACGTCCTGACTTTC.

There are many counts of this clonotype. The gene calls are TRBV5-4 and TRBJ2-7, with 7 bases that match TRBD1. The CDR3 is made up of 14 amino acids. Losses at the gene ends were 4 bases for V and 2 bases for J; bases not matched to a gene: 6. CDR1 is SGHNT and CDR2 is YYREEE in the germline V gene (reference sequence). This CDR3 is CASSPRQGTYEQYF. The CDR3 DNA sequence: TGTGCCAGCAGCCCGCGACAGGGAACCTACGAGCAGTACTTC. The full variable domain, with the rest looked up from reference TRBV5-4 and TRBJ2-7, is ETGVTQSPTHLIKTRGQQVTLRCSSQSGHNTVSWYQQALGQGPQFIFQYYREEENGRGNFPPRFSGLQFPNYSSELNVNALELDDSALYLCASSPRQGTYEQYFGPGTRLTVT.

The rearrangement links TRBV7-6 to TRBJ2-5, with D perhaps TRBD1 (5 bases). Trimming removed 9 bases at V and 4 bases at J, with 15 bases between. The CDR3 loop spans 13 amino acids. In germline, CDR1 is SGHVS, CDR2 FNYEAQ. CDR3 in amino acids: CARTARQGETQYF. In DNA form, the CDR3 reads TGTGCCAGGACAGCCAGGCAGGGAGAGACCCAGTACTTC.

This clonotype showed up many times. The chain carries TRBV20-1 and TRBJ1-1; D uncertain. The germline CDR1 and CDR2 sequences are DFQATT and SNEGSKA (reference sequence). The CDR3 runs to 11 residues. Trimming cost V 5 bases and J 5 bases, with 9 bases left between them. The CDR3 loop is CSAPQKTEAFF. The CDR3 DNA sequence: TGCAGTGCTCCCCAAAAGACTGAAGCTTTCTTT.

The V and J genes are TRBV20-1 and TRBJ2-5; the match to TRBD2 covers 14 bases. The CDR3 is 18 residues long. Germline V CDR1 and CDR2: DFQATT, SNEGSKA (reference sequence). Losses at the gene ends were 6 bases for V and 5 bases for J; bases not matched to a gene: 17. CDR3 in DNA: TGCAGTGCCGGACTAGCGGGGGGAGGCCGGGGTCACGGGGAGACCCAGTACTTC. Residues: CSAGLAGGGRGHGETQYF.

The chain joins TRBV10-3 to TRBJ2-7; 9 bases map to TRBD2. Germline values: CDR1 ENHRY, CDR2 SYGVKD. This CDR3 spans 16 amino acids. V lost 7 bases and J lost 6; bases outside the gene matches: 16. CDR3 in DNA: TGTGCCATCACCCAGGGGTCGGGTCTAGCGGGAAGCGAGCAGTACTTC. Translation: CAITQGSGLAGSEQYF.

This clonotype has at least ten counts. The chain has TRBV7-6 and TRBJ2-5, with D perhaps TRBD2 (6 bases). Germline V CDR1 and CDR2: SGHVS, FNYEAQ. This CDR3 has 14 residues. Trimming took off 3 bases at V and 5 bases at J, with 13 bases between the two ends. The CDR3 is CASSFGRRDETQYF. DNA for the CDR3: TGTGCCAGCAGCTTCGGAAGGCGGGATGAGACCCAGTACTTC. The full variable domain, rest sourced from reference TRBV7-6 and TRBJ2-5, is GAGVSQSPRYKVTKRGQDVALRCDPISGHVSLYWYRQALGQGPEFLTYFNYEAQQDKSGLPNDRFSAERPEGSISTLTIQRTEQRDSAMYRCASSFGRRDETQYFGPGTRLLVL.

This clonotype was counted at least ten times. The J gene is TRBJ2-7, the V gene TRBV11-2; D gene unclear. V shed 3 bases and J shed 2 bases, with 14 bases lying between them. This CDR3 is 15 amino acids long. The germline CDR1 and CDR2 sequences are SGHAT and FQNNGV. The CDR3 DNA sequence: TGTGCCAGCAGCTTGGTGGACCTACCAACCTACGAGCAGTACTTC. Residues: CASSLVDLPTYEQYF. Full variable domain (rest looked up from reference TRBV11-2 and TRBJ2-7): EAGVAQSPRYKIIEKRQSVAFWCNPISGHATLYWYQQILGQGPKLLIQFQNNGVVDDSQLPKDRFSAERLKGVDSTLKIQPAKLEDSAVYLCASSLVDLPTYEQYFGPGTRLTVT.

This clonotype was detected ten times or more. CDR3: CASSDYPGPYGYTF. CDR3 DNA: TGTGCCAGCAGTGATTACCCAGGGCCCTATGGCTACACCTTC. The rearrangement uses TRBV2 and TRBJ1-2, with D possibly being TRBD1 (5 bases). V gave up 3 bases and J gave up 4 bases, with 12 bases separating them. The CDR3 runs to 14 residues. The germline gives CDR1 SNHLY, CDR2 FYNNEI.

About this clonotype: This may stem from a read error, because a much larger clone lies one nucleotide away. V gene TRBV7-3 combines with J gene TRBJ2-7, with D possibly called TRBD1 or TRBD2 (6 bases each). CDR3 length: 14 residues. The germline gives CDR1 SGHTA, CDR2 FQGTGA. The ends were cut back, 3 bases at V and 5 bases at J, with 14 bases in the middle. Here the CDR3 reads CASSLGGPEDEQYF. The CDR3 DNA sequence: TGTGCCAGCAGCTTGGGGGGCCCGGAGGACGAGCAGTACTTC.

At least ten counts were recorded for this clonotype. The chain employs TRBV5-1 and TRBJ1-1; TRBD1 is a possible D gene (5 bases). The germline V and J ends were trimmed by 2 bases and 2 bases, with 13 bases remaining between them. The CDR3 extends over 15 amino acids. Germline assignment: CDR1 SGHRS and CDR2 YFSETQ. The CDR3 nucleotides read TGCGCCAGCAGCTTAAGTTGGGGGAGCAACACTGAAGCTTTCTTT. This encodes CASSLSWGSNTEAFF.